These 9 T cell receptor beta chains came from one sample sequenced in a study of blood T cell repertoires in COVID-19. Sequencing was performed with immunoSEQ multiplex PCR; in TCRdb, only in-frame clones are kept and a portion is missing. The sample consists of roughly 440,000 clones, about nine tenths of them appearing once. The material sequenced was peripheral blood. These receptor sequences come from a woman aged 45-60 years with COVID-19, enrolled during active disease.

V is TRBV7-2 and J is TRBJ1-1; tentatively, D is TRBD1 (5 bases). CDR1 SGHTA and CDR2 FQGNSA come from the germline V gene. CDR3 length: 14 residues. V lost 2 bases, J lost 7 bases, and 14 bases lay in between. The CDR3 sequence: CASSLSPGQIEAFF. The CDR3 DNA reads TGTGCCAGCAGCTTAAGCCCAGGGCAGATTGAAGCTTTCTTT.

This clone was seen at least ten times. V and J are TRBV10-3 and TRBJ1-1; D not certain. The CDR3 spans 12 residues. CDR1 is ENHRY, CDR2 SYGVKD, per germline. The V gene lost 7 bases and the J gene lost 7 bases, with 13 bases spanning the gap. The CDR3 DNA sequence: TGTGCCATCACTCCGTCCCCAGATGAAGCTTTCTTT. Translating gives CAITPSPDEAFF.

This chain connects TRBV10-3 to TRBJ1-4; D gene unclear. Germline V lookup: CDR1 ENHRY, CDR2 SYGVKD. This CDR3 is built from 13 residues. Trimming removed 7 bases from V and 3 bases from J, with 9 bases in between. CDR3 sequence: CAIKGAANEKLFF. The CDR3 nucleotides are TGTGCCATCAAGGGAGCCGCTAATGAAAAACTGTTTTTT.

The chain couples TRBV2 to TRBJ2-7; D may be TRBD1 (5 bases). V was cut by 7 bases and J by 0 bases, with 10 bases left in between. CDR1 and CDR2 (germline): SNHLY, FYNNEI. The CDR3 extends over 13 amino acids. CDR3 in DNA: TGTGCCAGCAAACAGGTCAGCTCCTACGAGCAGTACTTC. Translating it yields CASKQVSSYEQYF.

The chain is built from TRBV7-9 and TRBJ1-1, with a weak D call TRBD1 (5 bases). The CDR3 loop spans 16 amino acids. The ends were cut back, 3 bases at V and 1 base at J, with 15 bases in the middle. Germline assignment: CDR1 SEHNR and CDR2 FQNEAQ (reference sequence). DNA of the CDR3: TGTGCCAGCAGCTTTAGCCCCCCCACAGGGAACACTGAAGCTTTCTTT. Amino acid sequence: CASSFSPPTGNTEAFF.

CDR3 nucleotide sequence: TGCGCCAGCAGCTCGTCCGTTGGGGCCACTGAAGCTTTCTTT. Protein: CASSSSVGATEAFF. V and J are TRBV5-1 and TRBJ1-1; D might be TRBD1 (5 bases). V shed 3 bases and J shed 4 bases, with 13 bases lying between them. The CDR3 is 14 residues long. Germline lookup yields CDR1 SGHRS and CDR2 YFSETQ.

This clone was seen more than once but under ten times. The chain has TRBV2 and TRBJ1-1; 9 positions match TRBD1. In germline, CDR1 is SNHLY, CDR2 FYNNEI. The CDR3 loop spans 14 amino acids. Trimming took 6 bases from V and 1 from J; bases not matched to a gene: 3. The CDR3 nucleotides read TGTGCCAGCAGGGGGACAGGGAGGAACACTGAAGCTTTCTTT. Amino acids: CASRGTGRNTEAFF.

This chain joins TRBV7-6 and TRBJ2-7, with no clear D. Germline CDR1 SGHVS, CDR2 FNYEAQ. The ends were cut back, 4 bases at V and 7 bases at J, with 8 bases in the middle. This CDR3 comprises 11 residues. The CDR3, as DNA: TGTGCCAGCAGCTCCGGGTGGGAGCAGTACTTC. This encodes CASSSGWEQYF.

The chain recombines TRBV29-1 with TRBJ2-5; 8 nucleotides line up with TRBD1. Per germline, CDR1 SQVTM and CDR2 ANQGSEA. J gave up 4 bases and V 6 bases, and 7 bases lay outside the gene matches. This CDR3 is 13 amino acids long. CDR3 nucleotide sequence: TGCAGCGTCTGCAGGGGGCATGGAGAGACCCAGTACTTC. This codes for CSVCRGHGETQYF. Combining the CDR3 with reference TRBV29-1 and TRBJ2-5 gives the whole variable domain SAVISQKPSRDICQRGTSLTIQCQVDSQVTMMFWYRQQPGQSLTLIATANQGSEATYESGFVIDKFPISRPNLTFSTLTVSNMSPEDSSIYLCSVCRGHGETQYFGPGTRLLVL.